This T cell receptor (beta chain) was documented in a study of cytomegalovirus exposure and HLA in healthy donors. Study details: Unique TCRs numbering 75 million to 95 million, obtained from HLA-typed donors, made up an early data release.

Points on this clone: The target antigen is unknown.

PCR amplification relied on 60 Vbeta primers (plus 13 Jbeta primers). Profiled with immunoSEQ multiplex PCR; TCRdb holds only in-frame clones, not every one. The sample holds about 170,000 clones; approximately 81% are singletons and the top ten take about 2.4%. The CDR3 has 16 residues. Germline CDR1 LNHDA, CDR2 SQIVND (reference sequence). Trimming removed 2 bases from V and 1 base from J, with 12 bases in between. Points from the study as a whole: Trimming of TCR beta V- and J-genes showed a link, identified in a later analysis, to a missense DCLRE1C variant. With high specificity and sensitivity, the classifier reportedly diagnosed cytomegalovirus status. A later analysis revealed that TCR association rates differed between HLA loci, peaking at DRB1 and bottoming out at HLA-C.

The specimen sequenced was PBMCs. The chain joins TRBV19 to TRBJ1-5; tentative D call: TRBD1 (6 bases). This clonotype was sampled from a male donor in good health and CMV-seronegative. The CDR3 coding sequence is TGTGCCAGTAGTATATTACAGGGCCAGAGCAATCAGCCCCAGCATTTT. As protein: CASSILQGQSNQPQHF.